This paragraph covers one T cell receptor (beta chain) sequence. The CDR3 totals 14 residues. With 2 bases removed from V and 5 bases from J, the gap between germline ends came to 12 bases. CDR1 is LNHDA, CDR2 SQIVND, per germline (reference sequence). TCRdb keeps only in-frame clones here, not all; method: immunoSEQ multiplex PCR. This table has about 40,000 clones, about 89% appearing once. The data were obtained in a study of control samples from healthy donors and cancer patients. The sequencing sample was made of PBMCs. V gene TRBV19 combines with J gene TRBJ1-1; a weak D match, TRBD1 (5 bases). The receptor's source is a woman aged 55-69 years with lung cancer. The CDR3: CASSIRGARTEAFF. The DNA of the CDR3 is TGTGCCAGTAGTATAAGGGGAGCCCGGACTGAAGCTTTCTTT.